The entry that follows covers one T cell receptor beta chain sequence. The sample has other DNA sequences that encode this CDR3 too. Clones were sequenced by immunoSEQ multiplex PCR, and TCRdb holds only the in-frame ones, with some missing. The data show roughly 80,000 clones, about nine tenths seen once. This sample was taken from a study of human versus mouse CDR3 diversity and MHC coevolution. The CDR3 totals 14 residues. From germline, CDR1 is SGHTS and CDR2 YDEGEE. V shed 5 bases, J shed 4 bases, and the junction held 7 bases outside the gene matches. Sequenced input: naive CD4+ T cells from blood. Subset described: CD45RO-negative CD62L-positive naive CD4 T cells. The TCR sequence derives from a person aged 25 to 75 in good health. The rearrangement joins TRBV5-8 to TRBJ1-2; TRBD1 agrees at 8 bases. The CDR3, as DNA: TGTGCCAGCAGTTTGTTCGACAGGGGCTATGGCTACACCTTC. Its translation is CASSLFDRGYGYTF.